This T cell receptor beta chain was documented in a study of T cell responses to AZD1222 COVID-19 vaccine. Study conclusions and caveats: Increased Spike-specific TCR breadth and depth were observed after two AZD1222 doses. Most donors were white British, females outnumbered males, and clonal diversity was possibly underestimated.

Trimming pared 8 bases from V and 0 bases from J, leaving 10 bases between. The CDR3 totals 14 residues. Per germline, CDR1 SNHLY and CDR2 FYNNEI. The method was immunoSEQ multiplex PCR; TCRdb's version includes in-frame clones alone and lacks a portion of them. The table records fewer than 200,000 clones, 85% to 90% of them present only once. Worth noting for this clone: Its specificity is not known.

V gene TRBV2 combines with J gene TRBJ2-2; possible D gene TRBD2, 6 bases. The origin of this receptor is an adult in good health. The specimen was peripheral blood, collected on day 0 of AZD1222 vaccination. The CDR3 sequence is CASSGDSNTGELFF. The CDR3 DNA follows: TGTGCCAGCTCTGGGGACTCGAACACCGGGGAGCTGTTTTTT.